This record concerns one T cell receptor beta chain sequence. Its antigen is still unknown. Germline and junction disagree at one end, which may indicate a read error. Described time point: cycle 4 day 1 (C4D1), after 5 to 7 weeks of nivolumab. With no exception, relapse followed autologous stem cell transplantation in all patients, and brentuximab vedotin exposure varied. The data stem from a study of PD-1 blockade in classical Hodgkin lymphoma. The study, taken as a whole, reports: A reduction in baseline TCR diversity was reportedly seen in newly diagnosed patients relative to healthy donors.

Produced via immunoSEQ multiplex PCR; TCRdb's table is partial and in-frame only. The sample holds around 50,000 clones, approximately 76% seen once. The CDR3 is 12 amino acids. CDR1 is SNHLY, CDR2 FYNNEI, per germline. The genes are TRBV2 and TRBJ1-2; unclear D gene. Specimen: peripheral blood mononuclear cells (PBMCs), collected before the fourth cycle of nivolumab. This sequence originates from a human donor with classical Hodgkin lymphoma. The CDR3 here is CASSQTQYGYAF. The CDR3 DNA sequence: TGTGCCAGCAGTCAGACCCAATATGGCTACGCCTTC.